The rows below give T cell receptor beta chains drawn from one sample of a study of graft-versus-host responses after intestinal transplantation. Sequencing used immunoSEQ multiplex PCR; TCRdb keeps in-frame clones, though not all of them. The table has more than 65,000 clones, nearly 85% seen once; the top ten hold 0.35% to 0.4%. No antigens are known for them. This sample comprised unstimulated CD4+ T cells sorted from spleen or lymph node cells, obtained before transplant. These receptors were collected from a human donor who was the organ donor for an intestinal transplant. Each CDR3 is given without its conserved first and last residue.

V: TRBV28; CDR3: ASSPTLGLGTEAF
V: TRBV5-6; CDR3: ASSSTKFRGEDQPQH
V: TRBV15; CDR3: ATSREEGKAF
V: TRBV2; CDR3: ASSEETDTEAF
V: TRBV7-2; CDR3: ASSLASAGGFDEQF
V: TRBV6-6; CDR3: ASTSGGNTIY
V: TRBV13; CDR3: ASSSTGVGVTEAF
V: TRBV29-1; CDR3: SVGVTGEPLH
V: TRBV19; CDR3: ASRTTGPINSPLH
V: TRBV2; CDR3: ASNKQGIPNTGELF
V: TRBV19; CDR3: ASLRLAGGPWRTGELF
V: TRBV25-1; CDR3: ASSAPNRVSGTGELF
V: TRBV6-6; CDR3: ASHGQAAGYGYT
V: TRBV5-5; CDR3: ASSGTWTGNYGYT
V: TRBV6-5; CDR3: ASSYFSGGTRDEQF
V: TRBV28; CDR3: ASSSTSGGPSYNEQF
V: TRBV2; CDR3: ASSSNGQGNSPLH
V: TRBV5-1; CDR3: ASSLPGTGNTGELF
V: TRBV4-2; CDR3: ASSLSGIHSNQPQH
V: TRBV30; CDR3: AWSVRVLAGETQY
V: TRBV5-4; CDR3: ASSLERGEKLF
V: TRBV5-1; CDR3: ASSSRGRNTEAF
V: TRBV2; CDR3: ASRRMSRQETQY
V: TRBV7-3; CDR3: ASSLMYPSSGGTYNEQF
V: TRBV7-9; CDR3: ASSAWLRNTIY
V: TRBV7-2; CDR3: ASSLAVGTYNEQF